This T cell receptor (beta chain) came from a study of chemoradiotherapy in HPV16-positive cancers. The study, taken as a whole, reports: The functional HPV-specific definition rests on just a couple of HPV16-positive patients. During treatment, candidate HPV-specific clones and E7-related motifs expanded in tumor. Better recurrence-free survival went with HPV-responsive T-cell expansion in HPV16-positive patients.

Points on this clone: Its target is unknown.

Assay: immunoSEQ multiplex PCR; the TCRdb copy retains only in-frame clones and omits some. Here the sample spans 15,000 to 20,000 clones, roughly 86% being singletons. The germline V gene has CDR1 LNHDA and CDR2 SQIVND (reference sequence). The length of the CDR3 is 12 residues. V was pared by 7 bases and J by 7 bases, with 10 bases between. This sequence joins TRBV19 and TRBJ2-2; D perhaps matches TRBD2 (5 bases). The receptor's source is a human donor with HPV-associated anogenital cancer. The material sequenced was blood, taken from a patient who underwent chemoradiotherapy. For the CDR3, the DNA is TGTGCCAGTATTCAGAGGGACGGGGAGCTGTTTTTT. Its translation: CASIQRDGELFF. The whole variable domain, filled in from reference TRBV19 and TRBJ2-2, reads DGGITQSPKYLFRKEGQNVTLSCEQNLNHDAMYWYRQDPGQGLRLIYYSQIVNDFQKGDIAEGYSVSREKKESFPLTVTSAQKNPTAFYLCASIQRDGELFFGEGSRLTVL.